The clone carrying this T cell receptor beta chain has ten or more counts. Its antigen is not known. These data are taken from a study of response to subunit inactivated influenza vaccine. Germline V CDR1 and CDR2: WNHNN, SYGVQD (reference sequence). V shed 4 bases and J shed 0 bases, with 8 bases lying between them. The CDR3 consists of 14 residues. One entry per CDR3 protein results from TCRdb running MiXCR on the RT-PCR reads. The sample has more than 600,000 distinct CDR3 sequences; 18% are singletons. Study observations and caveats: Only a handful of new T cells, the authors suggested, are recruited with each seasonal influenza vaccination.

This TCR was sampled from a man aged 50 to 60 who received an inactivated influenza vaccine. The sequenced sample was PBMCs from blood, obtained less than 6 days after vaccination. The chain carries TRBV10-1 and TRBJ2-3; D remains unclear. In DNA, the CDR3 is TGCGCCAGCAGTGTTGCGGCTAGCACAGATACGCAGTATTTT. This gives the protein CASSVAASTDTQYF.